This T cell receptor (beta chain) derives from a study of OX40 agonist ivuxolimab in advanced cancers. Study details: With a range of roughly 20 to 80, age averaged approximately 54 years, and about 83% were male. Study observations and caveats: By week 6 at 0.1 to 3.0 mg/kg, blood CD4+ and CD8+ T cells had expanded clonally.

A note on this clone: Its target is not known.

Measured with immunoSEQ multiplex PCR; TCRdb has only the in-frame clones, and not every one. The profile covers 14,000 or so clones, with 77% appearing a single time and 25% to 35% taken by the ten largest. The V segment lost 0 bases and the J segment 2 bases; nucleotides outside the gene matches: 5. The CDR3 is 15 residues long. Per the germline V gene, CDR1 is SQVTM and CDR2 is ANQGSEA. The gene calls are TRBV29-1 and TRBJ1-2; 8 bases fit TRBD1. The receptor's source is an adult with an advanced solid tumor such as melanoma, head and neck, liver or kidney cancer. Sequenced here: CD4+ or CD8+ T cells sorted from blood, sampled in a trial of the OX40 agonist ivuxolimab. The CDR3 DNA follows: TGCAGCGTTGAAGAATGGGCAGGGGGCAACTATGGCTACACCTTC. Translated, it gives CSVEEWAGGNYGYTF.